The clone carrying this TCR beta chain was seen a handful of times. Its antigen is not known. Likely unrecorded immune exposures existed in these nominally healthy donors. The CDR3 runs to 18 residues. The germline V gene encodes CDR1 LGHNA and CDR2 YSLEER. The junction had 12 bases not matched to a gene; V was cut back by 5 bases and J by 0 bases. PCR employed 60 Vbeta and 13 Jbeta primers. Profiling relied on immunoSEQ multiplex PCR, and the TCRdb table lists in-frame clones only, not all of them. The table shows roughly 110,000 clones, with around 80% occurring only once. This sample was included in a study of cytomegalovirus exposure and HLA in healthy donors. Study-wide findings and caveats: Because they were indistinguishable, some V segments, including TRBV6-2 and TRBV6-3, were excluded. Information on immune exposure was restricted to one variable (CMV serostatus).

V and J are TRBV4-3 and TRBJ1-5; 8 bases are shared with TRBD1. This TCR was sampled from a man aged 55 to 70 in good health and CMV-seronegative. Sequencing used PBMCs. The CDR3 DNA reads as TGCGCCAGCAGCTTGGGGGCAGGGGGCGAATATAGCAATCAGCCCCAGCATTTT. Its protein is CASSLGAGGEYSNQPQHF.